This record looks at one TCR beta chain sequence and its context. The data are from a study of low-dose radiotherapy and immunotherapy resistance in tumors. Alpha and beta chains were covered, as first-strand cDNA relied on TRAV- and TRBV-specific primers. For amplifying TCRs, the PCR ran for roughly 20 cycles with Phusion, which was used together with a constant-region primer and the adapter on the V primers. TCRdb processed the reads anew with MiXCR; each CDR3 protein has one entry. The sample yields 9,500 to 15,000 distinct CDR3 sequences, 76% seen once. This CDR3 contains 19 residues. Germline lookup yields CDR1 LGHNA and CDR2 YNFKEQ. V lost 4 bases to trimming and J lost 0 bases; unmatched junction nucleotides: 14.

The chain employs TRBV4-2 and TRBJ2-2; 7 bases fit TRBD2. This clonotype was obtained from a human donor with advanced metastatic prostate, ovarian, gallbladder or colorectal cancer (not recorded which). This table probably holds off-target reads from a library built for another chain. The CDR3 protein is CASSLGLNTRGSNTGELFF. The CDR3, as DNA: TGTGCCAGCAGCCTGGGACTAAATACCCGGGGGTCGAACACCGGGGAGCTGTTTTTT.